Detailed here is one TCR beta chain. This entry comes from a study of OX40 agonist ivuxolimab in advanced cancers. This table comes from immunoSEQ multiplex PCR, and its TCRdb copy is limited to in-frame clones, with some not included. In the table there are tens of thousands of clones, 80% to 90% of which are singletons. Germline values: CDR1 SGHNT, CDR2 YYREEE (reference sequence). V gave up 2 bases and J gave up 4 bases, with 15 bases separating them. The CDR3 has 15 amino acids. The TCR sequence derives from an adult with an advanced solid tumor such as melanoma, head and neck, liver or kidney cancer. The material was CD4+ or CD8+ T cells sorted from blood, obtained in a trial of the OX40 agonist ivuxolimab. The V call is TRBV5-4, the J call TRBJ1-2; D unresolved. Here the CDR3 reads CASSLEIGLAYGYTF. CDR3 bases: TGTGCCAGCAGCTTAGAGATTGGTTTAGCCTATGGCTACACCTTC.